What follows is one T cell receptor beta chain and its context. Generated by immunoSEQ multiplex PCR, the TCRdb table keeps only in-frame clones and is missing some. The table has tens of thousands of clones, roughly 93% seen once; the top ten hold roughly 4%. Trimming pared 2 bases from V and 3 bases from J, leaving 16 bases between. The germline gives CDR1 MDHEN, CDR2 SYDVKM. The CDR3 totals 16 residues. This receptor was taken from a middle-aged man with rheumatoid arthritis. V gene TRBV28 combines with J gene TRBJ1-1, with D uncertain. The specimen was PBMCs. CDR3 in DNA: TGTGCCAGCAGTTTAGGCTTTCGGGCCCGTTACACTGAAGCTTTCTTT. The encoded protein is CASSLGFRARYTEAFF.